The source of this T cell receptor beta chain is a study of early T cells in non-severe SARS-CoV-2 infection. V lost 2 bases and J 2 bases, leaving 4 bases between the germline ends. The length of the CDR3 is 13 residues. Germline CDR1 reads KGHSH; CDR2 reads LQKENI. Each CDR3 protein is one row after TCRdb ran MiXCR on the 5' RACE reads. Altogether around 98,000 distinct CDR3 sequences are present, approximately 10% being singletons, with the ten largest covering approximately 5%. The sample holds a few counts of this clonotype. The specimen sequenced was whole blood. This chain joins TRBV18 and TRBJ1-5; D unclear. The receptor comes from an adult who was a healthcare worker with PCR-confirmed SARS-CoV-2 infection or an uninfected control (not recorded which). CDR3 nucleotide sequence: TGTGCCAGCTCACCAGACGGCAATCAGCCCCAGCATTTT. Its translation is CASSPDGNQPQHF.